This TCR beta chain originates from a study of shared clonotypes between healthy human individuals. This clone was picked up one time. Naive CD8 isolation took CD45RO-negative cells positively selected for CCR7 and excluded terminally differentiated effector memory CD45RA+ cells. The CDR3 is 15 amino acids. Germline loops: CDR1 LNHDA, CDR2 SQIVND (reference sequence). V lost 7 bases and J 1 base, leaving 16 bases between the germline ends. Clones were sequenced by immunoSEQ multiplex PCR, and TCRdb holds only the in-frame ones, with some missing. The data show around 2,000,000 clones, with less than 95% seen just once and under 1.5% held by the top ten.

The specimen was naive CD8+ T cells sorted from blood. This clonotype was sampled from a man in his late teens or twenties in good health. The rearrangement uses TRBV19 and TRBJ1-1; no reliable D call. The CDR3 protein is CASKRPGGGNTEAFF. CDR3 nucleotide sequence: TGTGCCAGTAAGCGACCAGGTGGCGGGAACACTGAAGCTTTCTTT.